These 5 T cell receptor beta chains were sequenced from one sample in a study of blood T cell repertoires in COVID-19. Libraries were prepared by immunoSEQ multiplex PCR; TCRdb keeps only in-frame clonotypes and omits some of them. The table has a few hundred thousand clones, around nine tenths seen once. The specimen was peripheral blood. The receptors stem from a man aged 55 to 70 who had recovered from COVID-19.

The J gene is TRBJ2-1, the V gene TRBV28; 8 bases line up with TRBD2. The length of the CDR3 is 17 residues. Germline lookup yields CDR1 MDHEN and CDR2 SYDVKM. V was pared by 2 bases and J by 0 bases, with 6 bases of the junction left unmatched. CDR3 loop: CASSLILAERSYNEQFF. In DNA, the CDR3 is TGTGCCAGCAGTTTAATACTAGCGGAGCGCTCCTACAATGAGCAGTTCTTC.

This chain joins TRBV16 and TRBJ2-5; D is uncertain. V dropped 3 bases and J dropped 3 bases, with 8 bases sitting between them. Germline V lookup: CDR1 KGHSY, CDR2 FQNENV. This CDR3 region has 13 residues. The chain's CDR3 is CASSHSGKETQYF. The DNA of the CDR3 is TGTGCCAGCAGCCACTCAGGAAAAGAGACCCAGTACTTC.

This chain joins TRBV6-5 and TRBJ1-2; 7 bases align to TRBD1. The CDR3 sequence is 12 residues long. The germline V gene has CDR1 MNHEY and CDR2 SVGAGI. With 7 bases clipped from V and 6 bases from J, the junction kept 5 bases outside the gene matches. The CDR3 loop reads CASKQGPNGYTF. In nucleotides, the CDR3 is TGTGCCAGCAAACAGGGGCCCAATGGCTACACCTTC.

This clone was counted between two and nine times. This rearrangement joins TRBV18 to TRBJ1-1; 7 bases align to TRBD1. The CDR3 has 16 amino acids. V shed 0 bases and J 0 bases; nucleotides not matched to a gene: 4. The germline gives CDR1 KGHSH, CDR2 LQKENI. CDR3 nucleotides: TGTGCCAGCTCACCACCGGGACAGCTCCTGAACACTGAAGCTTTCTTT. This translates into CASSPPGQLLNTEAFF.

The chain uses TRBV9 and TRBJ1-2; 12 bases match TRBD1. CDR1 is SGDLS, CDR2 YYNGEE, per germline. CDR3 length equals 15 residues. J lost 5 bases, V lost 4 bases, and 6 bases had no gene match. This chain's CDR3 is CASSTGQGAEYGYTF. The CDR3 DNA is TGTGCCAGCAGCACGGGACAGGGGGCGGAGTATGGCTACACCTTC. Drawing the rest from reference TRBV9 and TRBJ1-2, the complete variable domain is DSGVTQTPKHLITATGQRVTLRCSPRSGDLSVYWYQQSLDQGLQFLIQYYNGEERAKGNILERFSAQQFPDLHSELNLSSLELGDSALYFCASSTGQGAEYGYTFGSGTRLTVV.